The 20 T cell receptor beta chains presented below share a single source sample, sequenced in a study of T cell responses to AZD1222 COVID-19 vaccine (TCRdb year 2021). The label giving this sample's time point can be read as: about 28 days (+/-7) after the second vaccine dose. The method was the immunoSEQ multiplex PCR assay. TCRdb stores this immuneACCESS table with in-frame sequences only. Part of the clones is absent; in the studies checked, under half of the shortfall reflects unresolved V genes, and no reason is known for the rest. Here the sample has around 18,000 clones; roughly 76% occur a single time. The top ten constitute 21% of the sample. Sequenced material: peripheral blood, taken 28 days after the second AZD1222 dose. The receptors were sampled from an adult who received the AZD1222 COVID-19 vaccine.

V is TRBV11-3 and J is TRBJ2-3, with TRBD2 matching 8 bases. The germline V gene encodes CDR1 SGHNT and CDR2 YENEEA. The CDR3 covers 17 residues. V trimming: 4 bases; J trimming: 4 bases; junction bases outside the gene matches: 13. The chain's CDR3 is CASSSLVRAGEADTQYF. For the CDR3, the DNA is TGTGCCAGCAGCTCCTTAGTAAGAGCGGGGGAGGCAGATACGCAGTATTTT. The variable domain in full, completed from reference TRBV11-3 and TRBJ2-3, reads EAGVVQSPRYKIIEKKQPVAFWCNPISGHNTLYWYLQNLGQGPELLIRYENEEAVDDSQLPKDRFSAERLKGVDSTLKIQPAELGDSAVYLCASSSLVRAGEADTQYFGPGTRLTVL.

This clone appeared a single time. J is TRBJ2-1 and V is TRBV4-3, with D hard to call. The germline V and J ends were trimmed by 1 base and 0 bases, with 7 bases remaining between them. The CDR3 spans 15 residues. CDR1 and CDR2 (germline): LGHNA, YSLEER. The CDR3 loop reads CASSQGTASYNEQFF. DNA for the CDR3: TGCGCCAGCAGCCAAGGGACGGCCTCCTACAATGAGCAGTTCTTC.

By frequency in the sample, this clone is large. Other DNA sequences of this sample code for an identical CDR3. The chain recombines TRBV10-2 with TRBJ2-2; no firm D call. V was cut by 8 bases and J by 4 bases, with 8 bases left in between. In germline, CDR1 is WSHSY, CDR2 SAAADI. The CDR3 extends over 12 amino acids. The CDR3 here is CASRVGTGELFF. In nucleotides, the CDR3 is TGCGCCAGCCGGGTAGGCACCGGGGAGCTGTTTTTT.

The CDR3 coding sequence is TGTGCCAGCAGCCATGCCCGGGGGGGTAGCGGCTACACCTTC. This gives the protein CASSHARGGSGYTF. The rearrangement links TRBV14 to TRBJ1-2, with TRBD1 as a possible D gene (5 bases). The CDR3 covers 14 residues. Germline CDR1 is SGHDN and CDR2 is FVKESK. The V and J ends lost 3 bases and 8 bases respectively, with 16 bases between them.

The rearrangement links TRBV7-9 to TRBJ1-1, with 8 bases lining up with TRBD1. Germline values: CDR1 SEHNR, CDR2 FQNEAQ (reference sequence). This CDR3 has 14 residues. The ends lost 7 bases at V and 5 bases at J; junction bases unmatched: 9. CDR3 residues: CASTDYRGETEAFF. CDR3 bases: TGTGCCAGCACGGACTACAGGGGGGAGACTGAAGCTTTCTTT.

J is TRBJ1-5 and V is TRBV7-2, with unresolved D. The CDR3 loop spans 13 amino acids. Germline V gene lookup returns CDR1 SGHTA and CDR2 FQGNSA. V shed 1 base and J shed 5 bases, with 6 bases lying between them. This chain's CDR3 is CASSLVIDQPQHF. In DNA form, the CDR3 reads TGTGCCAGCAGCTTAGTGATCGATCAGCCCCAGCATTTT.

The chain links TRBV5-1 to TRBJ2-3, with D tentatively TRBD2 (6 bases). Germline lookup yields CDR1 SGHRS and CDR2 YFSETQ. The ends were cut back, 4 bases at V and 8 bases at J, with 23 bases in the middle. This CDR3 region has 16 residues. The CDR3 here is CASSPHGGAQVLTQYF. CDR3 DNA sequence: TGCGCCAGCAGCCCACACGGCGGGGCCCAAGTGCTTACGCAGTATTTT.

J is TRBJ2-1 and V is TRBV9, with TRBD1 as a possible D gene (6 bases). Looked up from germline, CDR1 is SGDLS and CDR2 is YYNGEE. The ends were cut back, 0 bases at V and 0 bases at J, with 10 bases in the middle. This CDR3 spans 16 amino acids. The CDR3 DNA is TGTGCCAGCAGCGTAGGGCAGGGGACCTCCTACAATGAGCAGTTCTTC. This gives the protein CASSVGQGTSYNEQFF.

The V call is TRBV6-5, the J call TRBJ2-1; D uncertain. V dropped 6 bases and J dropped 7 bases, with 19 bases sitting between them. Germline CDR1 and CDR2: MNHEY and SVGAGI. The CDR3 totals 15 residues. CDR3 region: CASSHPGGLGNEQFF. The CDR3 coding sequence is TGTGCCAGCAGCCACCCCGGCGGATTGGGAAATGAGCAGTTCTTC.

The CDR3 protein is CAISDGTGPSRSGNTIYF. The CDR3 DNA reads TGTGCCATCAGCGACGGGACAGGGCCCTCCCGCTCTGGAAACACCATATATTTT. The chain joins TRBV10-3 to TRBJ1-3, with 9 bases fitting TRBD1. J gave up 0 bases and V 6 bases, and 12 bases lay outside the gene matches. The CDR3 extends over 18 amino acids. Per germline, CDR1 ENHRY and CDR2 SYGVKD.

The chain uses TRBV12-3 or TRBV12-4 and TRBJ1-2, with D tentatively TRBD1 (6 bases). This CDR3 is built from 13 residues. Trimming left V 5 bases short and J 4 bases short, with 11 bases between. The CDR3 loop is CASSRGYTYGYTF. The CDR3 DNA sequence: TGTGCCAGCAGTAGGGGGTACACCTATGGCTACACCTTC.

The J gene is TRBJ2-3, the V gene TRBV6-5; possibly TRBD1 for D (6 bases). With 0 bases removed from V and 0 bases from J, the gap between germline ends came to 10 bases. Germline lookup yields CDR1 MNHEY and CDR2 SVGAGI. The CDR3 has 16 residues. The CDR3 coding sequence is TGTGCCAGCAGTTACTCCGAGGGGGTTAGCACAGATACGCAGTATTTT. It specifies CASSYSEGVSTDTQYF.

This chain connects TRBV3-1 (or the pseudogene TRBV3-2) to TRBJ1-3, with D possibly being TRBD1 (5 bases). CDR3 length: 16 amino acids. V was pared by 3 bases and J by 0 bases, with 12 bases between. The germline V gene encodes CDR1 LGHDT and CDR2 YNNKEL (reference sequence). Written as DNA, the CDR3 is TGTGCCAGCAGCCAGTACAGGTGGAGCTCTGGAAACACCATATATTTT. Protein product: CASSQYRWSSGNTIYF.

This chain joins TRBV6-2 or TRBV6-3 and TRBJ2-2, with 7 bases that match TRBD1. Germline trimming cut 2 bases from V and 3 bases from J; bases unmatched to any gene: 6. The CDR3 extends over 16 amino acids. The germline CDR1 and CDR2 sequences are MNHEY and SVGEGT. This CDR3 reads CASSYPNRGDTGELFF. The CDR3 region has the DNA TGTGCCAGCAGTTACCCTAACAGGGGCGACACCGGGGAGCTGTTTTTT.

This chain joins TRBV7-2 and TRBJ1-3; 8 bases agree with TRBD1. The germline V gene encodes CDR1 SGHTA and CDR2 FQGNSA. The CDR3 length is 17 residues. V gave up 3 bases and J gave up 4 bases; unmatched junction bases: 11. The CDR3 region is CASSFLPGQVIGNTIYF. CDR3 nucleotide sequence: TGTGCCAGCAGCTTTTTACCGGGACAGGTTATAGGAAACACCATATATTTT.

A few counts support this clone. V and J are TRBV7-2 and TRBJ1-1, with D unresolved. Per germline, CDR1 SGHTA and CDR2 FQGNSA. The CDR3 is 14 amino acids. Between the trimmed V and J ends, which lost 5 bases and 1 base, there was a span of 11 bases. The CDR3 region has the DNA TGTGCCAGCAGCGTCCGACACTCGAACACTGAAGCTTTCTTT. The encoded protein is CASSVRHSNTEAFF.

The V and J genes are TRBV21-1 and TRBJ1-6; the table's D gene call, TRBD1, was not cross checked with the DNA. TRBV21-1 counts as a pseudogene. This CDR3 has 17 amino acids. CDR3 residues: CASSPIDRDKNNSPLHF. In DNA form, the CDR3 reads TGTGCCAGCAGCCCCATCGACAGGGATAAGAATAATTCACCCCTCCACTTT.

The gene calls are TRBV19 and TRBJ1-5; TRBD1 might be the D (5 bases). Looked up from germline, CDR1 is LNHDA and CDR2 is SQIVND (reference sequence). The CDR3 is 16 residues long. Trimming pared 6 bases from V and 16 bases from J, leaving 31 bases between. CDR3 in amino acids: CASSERRGLSGVITHF. The CDR3, as DNA: TGTGCCAGTAGCGAAAGACGGGGCCTCTCCGGCGTTATCACCCATTTT.

The rearrangement uses TRBV6-2 or TRBV6-3 and TRBJ1-3; D gene uncertain. Between the trimmed V and J ends, which lost 5 bases and 10 bases, there was a span of 12 bases. The germline gives CDR1 MNHEY, CDR2 SVGEGT. The CDR3 has 12 residues. CDR3 nucleotide sequence: TGTGCCAGCAGTACCGGGCTTTGGACCATATATTTT. Amino acid sequence: CASSTGLWTIYF.

V usage is TRBV9 and J usage is TRBJ2-1; D unresolved. The CDR3 totals 13 residues. CDR1 and CDR2 from the germline V gene are SGDLS and YYNGEE. V was cut by 3 bases and J by 8 bases, with 12 bases left in between. For the CDR3, the DNA is TGTGCCAGCAGCGAGGGCCCCTGGGATGAGCAGTTCTTC. Its translation: CASSEGPWDEQFF. Full variable domain (rest looked up from reference TRBV9 and TRBJ2-1): DSGVTQTPKHLITATGQRVTLRCSPRSGDLSVYWYQQSLDQGLQFLIQYYNGEERAKGNILERFSAQQFPDLHSELNLSSLELGDSALYFCASSEGPWDEQFFGPGTRLTVL.